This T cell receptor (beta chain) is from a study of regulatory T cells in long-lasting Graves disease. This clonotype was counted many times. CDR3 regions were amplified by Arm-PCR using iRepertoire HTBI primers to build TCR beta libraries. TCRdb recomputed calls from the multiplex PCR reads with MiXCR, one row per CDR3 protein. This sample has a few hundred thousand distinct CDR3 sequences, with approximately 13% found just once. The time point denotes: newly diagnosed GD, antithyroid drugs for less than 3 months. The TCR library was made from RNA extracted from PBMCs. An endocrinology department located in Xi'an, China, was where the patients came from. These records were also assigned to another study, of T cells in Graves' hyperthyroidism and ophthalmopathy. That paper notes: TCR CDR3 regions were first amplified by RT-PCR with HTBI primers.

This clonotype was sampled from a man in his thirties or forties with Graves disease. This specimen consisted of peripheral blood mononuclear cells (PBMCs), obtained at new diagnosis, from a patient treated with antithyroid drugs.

CDR3 DNA sequence: TGTGCCAGCAGCGCCCCGGCAGGGGCGGGGGAGCAGTACTTC. Its protein is CASSAPAGAGEQYF. The chain is built from TRBV7-9 and TRBJ2-7, with D perhaps assigned TRBD1 or TRBD2 (6 bases each). Per germline, CDR1 SEHNR and CDR2 FQNEAQ (reference sequence). V dropped 5 bases and J dropped 7 bases, with 18 bases sitting between them. This CDR3 region has 14 residues.